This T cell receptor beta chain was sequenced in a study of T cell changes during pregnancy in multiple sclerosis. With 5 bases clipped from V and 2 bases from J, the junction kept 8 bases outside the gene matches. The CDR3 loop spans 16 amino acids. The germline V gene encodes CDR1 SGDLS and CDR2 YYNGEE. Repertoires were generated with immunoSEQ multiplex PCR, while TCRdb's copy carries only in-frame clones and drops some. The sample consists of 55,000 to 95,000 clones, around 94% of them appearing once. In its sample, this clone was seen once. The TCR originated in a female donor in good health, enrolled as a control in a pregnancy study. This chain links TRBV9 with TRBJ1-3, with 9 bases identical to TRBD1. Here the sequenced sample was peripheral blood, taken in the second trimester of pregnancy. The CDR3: CASRDGGTGTGNTIYF. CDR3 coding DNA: TGTGCCAGCAGAGACGGAGGGACAGGGACTGGAAACACCATATATTTT.